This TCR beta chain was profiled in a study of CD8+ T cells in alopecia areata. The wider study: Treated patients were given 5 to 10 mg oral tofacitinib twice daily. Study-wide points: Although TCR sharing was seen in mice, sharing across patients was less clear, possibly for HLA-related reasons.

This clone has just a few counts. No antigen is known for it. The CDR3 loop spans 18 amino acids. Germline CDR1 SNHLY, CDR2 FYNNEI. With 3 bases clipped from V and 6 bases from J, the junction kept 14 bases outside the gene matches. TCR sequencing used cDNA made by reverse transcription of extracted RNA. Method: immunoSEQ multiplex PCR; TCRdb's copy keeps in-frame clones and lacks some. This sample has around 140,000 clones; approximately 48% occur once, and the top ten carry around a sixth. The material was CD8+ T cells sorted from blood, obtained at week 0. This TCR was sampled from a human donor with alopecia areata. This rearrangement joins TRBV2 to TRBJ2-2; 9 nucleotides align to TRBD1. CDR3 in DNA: TGTGCCAGCAGTGAGGTCCCTGGACAGGGGAGCACCCCCGGGGAGCTGTTTTTT. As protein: CASSEVPGQGSTPGELFF.